This T cell receptor (beta chain) was documented in a study of shared clonotypes between healthy human individuals. Study background: Ranging from 18 to 49 in age, donors were two women and a few men. Study-level results: Only blood samples were collected, and tissue repertoires likely differ.

Only one count was recorded for this clone. The target antigen is unknown. This CDR3 comprises 14 residues. J lost 5 bases, V lost 5 bases, and 3 bases had no gene match. Germline CDR1 and CDR2: SGHRS and YFSETQ. It was around 190 ng DNA, about 30,000 T cell genomes, that sorted-subset replicate PCRs used. Under the authors' procedure: ImmunoSEQ yielded junction-only sequences lacking quality scores, so filtering differed. Sequenced by immunoSEQ multiplex PCR; TCRdb stores in-frame clones only, minus some. V, J and clone size are those of that table, while D and trimming were read from the DNA. The table has 2.5 million or so clones, 90% to 95% seen once.

The sequence was obtained from a man younger than 35 in good health. V and J are TRBV5-1 and TRBJ2-1; 11 bases are a match to TRBD2. Material: naive CD4+ T cells sorted from blood. The subset here: CD45RA+ positively selected. CDR3 amino acids: CASRTSGDHNEQFF. The CDR3 region has the DNA TGCGCCAGCAGGACTAGCGGGGACCACAATGAGCAGTTCTTC. The full variable domain, its missing parts supplied by reference TRBV5-1 and TRBJ2-1, is KAGVTQTPRYLIKTRGQQVTLSCSPISGHRSVSWYQQTPGQGLQFLFEYFSETQRNKGNFPGRFSGRQFSNSRSEMNVSTLELGDSALYLCASRTSGDHNEQFFGPGTRLTVL.